This T cell receptor (beta chain) originates from a study of graft-versus-host responses after intestinal transplantation. Study information: Every one of the recipients received anti-thymocyte globulin induction and afterwards took tacrolimus and steroids for approximately three years.

Findings and caveats of the study: Some GvH clones were seen earlier in gut or blood, suggesting intestinal origin. Those patients showing graft-donor T cell macrochimerism displayed high graft-versus-host to host-versus-graft clonal ratios in allografts.

Germline values: CDR1 LNHNV, CDR2 YYDKDF (reference sequence). This CDR3 is 13 amino acids long. V shed 5 bases and J shed 4 bases, with 12 bases lying between them. Graft material was processed, releasing intraepithelial and lamina propria lymphocytes. This clone occurred once. The antigen remains undetermined. Assay: immunoSEQ multiplex PCR; the TCRdb copy retains only in-frame clones and omits some. Of roughly 36,000 clones listed, 75% to 90% are singletons. The input for sequencing was ileum tissue, taken about 200 days after intestinal transplant. The chain couples TRBV15 to TRBJ2-7; no clear D. This receptor was identified in a human patient who received an intestinal transplant, so some T cells may come from the graft donor. The CDR3 DNA reads TGTGCCACCAGCGCCACTGCTGGGTACGAGCAGTACTTC. Protein product: CATSATAGYEQYF.